This T cell receptor beta chain was captured by sequencing in a study of Ad26.COV2.S vaccination and SARS-CoV-2 variants. Study-wide results and caveats: Breadth, reportedly substantial, characterized the spike-specific CD8+ and CD4+ T cell responses after vaccination.

Clones were read by immunoSEQ multiplex PCR, and TCRdb kept only the in-frame ones, dropping some. The sample yields around 500,000 clones, approximately 90% seen once. Treatment meaning: about 20 received Ad26.COV2.S at low or high dose, single or two shots; roughly five received placebo; per-sample allocation not given. Specimens were obtained on day 63 following the first vaccine or placebo injection. Spike of the Wuhan-strain SARS-CoV-2 was expressed by an Ad26 vector, which formed the vaccine. Turning to this clone: The antigen remains undetermined.

V dropped 5 bases and J dropped 3; count of bases not matched to a gene: 13. The germline V gene has CDR1 MNHEY and CDR2 SMNVEV (reference sequence). This CDR3 has 16 amino acids. The chain combines TRBV27 with TRBJ2-7, with TRBD2 matching 7 bases. Sequences were derived from peripheral blood, sampled in a trial of Ad26.COV2.S vaccine versus placebo. The source of this sequence is a person aged 18 to 65 who received the Ad26.COV2.S COVID-19 vaccine or a placebo. CDR3: CASSPTWSGKSYEQYF. For the CDR3, the DNA is TGTGCCAGCAGTCCGACTTGGAGCGGGAAAAGCTACGAGCAGTACTTC.